These T cell receptor beta chains were read from a single sample in a study of blood T cell repertoires in COVID-19. This table comes from immunoSEQ multiplex PCR, and its TCRdb copy is limited to in-frame clones, with some not included. The data contain tens of thousands of clones, more than 75% of them singletons. Sequencing was done on a sample of peripheral blood. These receptors were taken from a woman in her 70s with acute or convalescent COVID-19. CDR3s include the opening cysteine and the closing phenylalanine or tryptophan. Each record gives: clone size, D gene, V gene, J gene, CDR3 DNA, CDR3 protein. The D gene is left open where the match is weak. The size of a clone is reported for some rows only, either as once, few or many, or as a class for expanded clones.

.	TRBD1	TRBV27	TRBJ1-2	TGTGCCAGCAGTTTCCAGGGACAGGGGTTTGGCTACACCTTC	CASSFQGQGFGYTF
.	TRBD2	TRBV3-1/TRBV3-2	TRBJ2-1	TGTGCCAGCAGCCCGGAGGGTACGGGGGGCAATGAGCAGTTCTTC	CASSPEGTGGNEQFF
once	TRBD2	TRBV5-1	TRBJ2-1	TGCGCCAGCAGCTTGGATCCGGGAGGGGATGAGCAGTTCTTC	CASSLDPGGDEQFF
.	.	TRBV2	TRBJ1-4	TGTGCCAGCAGTAAACGCTCAGGGAACTTAGATGAAAAACTGTTTTTT	CASSKRSGNLDEKLFF
.	TRBD1	TRBV5-1	TRBJ1-1	TGCGCCAGCAGCCCGGGACAGGGGGGACCTGAAGCTTTCTTT	CASSPGQGGPEAFF
.	TRBD1	TRBV7-2	TRBJ1-3	TGTGCCAGCAGCTTCGGACAGGGCCCATCCTCTGGAAACACCATATATTTT	CASSFGQGPSSGNTIYF
.	.	TRBV19	TRBJ2-1	TGTGCCAGTAGTAATGGGGCAGGGGCCTTCAATGAGCAGTTCTTC	CASSNGAGAFNEQFF
few	.	TRBV19	TRBJ1-1	TGTGCCAGTACATCCCTCCCACAGGAAGGGGGGAACACTGAAGCTTTCTTT	CASTSLPQEGGNTEAFF
.	.	TRBV18	TRBJ1-1	TGTGCCAGCTCACTTACTGAGAACACTGAAGCTTTCTTT	CASSLTENTEAFF
few	.	TRBV27	TRBJ1-1	TGTGCCAGCAGTTTAAGGGCAGGCCGAGTAGGGGTGGGTGAAGCTTTCTTT	CASSLRAGRVGVGEAFF
.	TRBD1	TRBV7-2	TRBJ2-3	TGTGCCAGCAGACGAGGACAGGGGGTGGCGGATACGCAGTATTTT	CASRRGQGVADTQYF
medium-sized	.	TRBV6-5	TRBJ2-2	TGTGCCAGCAGTCCACAGGGCCCCGGGGAGCTGTTTTTT	CASSPQGPGELFF
.	TRBD1	TRBV5-1	TRBJ2-3	TGCGCCAGCAGCTTGGCCTCAAGGACAGGGGGGACAGATACGCAGTATTTT	CASSLASRTGGTDTQYF
.	TRBD2	TRBV24-1	TRBJ2-1	TGTGCCACCAGTGATTATGCGGGAGCGGGGAATGAGCAGTTCTTC	CATSDYAGAGNEQFF
.	TRBD1	TRBV19	TRBJ1-2	TGTGCCAGTAGTAATGGTGGGACAGGACGGGACTATGGCTACACCTTC	CASSNGGTGRDYGYTF
.	TRBD1	TRBV2	TRBJ2-4	TGTGCCAGCAGTGTCGGGACAGGGGGAAACATTCAGTACTTC	CASSVGTGGNIQYF
.	.	TRBV5-5	TRBJ1-1	TGTGCCAGCAGCTTCGCAGGGGCGAACACTGAAGCTTTCTTT	CASSFAGANTEAFF
.	.	TRBV19	TRBJ2-3	TGTGCCAGTAGTATGGGCCCAAGCACAGATACGCAGTATTTT	CASSMGPSTDTQYF
.	TRBD1	TRBV6-2/TRBV6-3	TRBJ1-1	TGTGCCAGCAGTGCGGACAGGCAGAACACTGAAGCTTTCTTT	CASSADRQNTEAFF
.	TRBD1	TRBV4-1	TRBJ2-1	TGCGCCAGCAGCCAAGATTCTGGGACAGGGGAAAGCTCCTACAATGAGCAGTTCTTC	CASSQDSGTGESSYNEQFF
few	TRBD2	TRBV5-8	TRBJ2-3	TGTGCCAGCAGCCCGGGACTAGCGGGAGTGGGCGCAGATACGCAGTATTTT	CASSPGLAGVGADTQYF
.	TRBD1	TRBV5-1	TRBJ1-1	TGCGCCAGCAGCGATCGGGACAGACTCATGAACACTGAAGCTTTCTTT	CASSDRDRLMNTEAFF
.	.	TRBV11-3	TRBJ2-5	TGTGCCAGCAGCTCCCGGTCCGGGAACCAAGAGACCCAGTACTTC	CASSSRSGNQETQYF
.	.	TRBV7-9	TRBJ1-4	TGTGCCAGCAGCTTTTCCGGGGGGAATGAAAAACTGTTTTTT	CASSFSGGNEKLFF
.	.	TRBV6-2/TRBV6-3	TRBJ2-5	TGTGCCAGCAGTACCGCAGGGGCCGAGACCCAGTACTTC	CASSTAGAETQYF
.	.	TRBV7-8	TRBJ2-1	TGTGCCAGCAGCTTAGATCCGGGTACCTACAATGAGCAGTTCTTC	CASSLDPGTYNEQFF
.	.	TRBV7-8	TRBJ2-1	TGTGCCAGCAGCTCCACTTGGCGGGCTAATGAGCAGTTCTTC	CASSSTWRANEQFF
.	TRBD1	TRBV19	TRBJ1-2	TGTGCCAGTAGTATAGATCGATTTGGACAGGGGGGTGGCTACACCTTC	CASSIDRFGQGGGYTF
.	.	TRBV10-2	TRBJ2-3	TGCGCCAGCACACCTGACAACACAGATACGCAGTATTTT	CASTPDNTDTQYF
.	.	TRBV5-1	TRBJ2-3	TGCGCCAGCAGTCGGGACACCGGCACAGATACGCAGTATTTT	CASSRDTGTDTQYF
.	.	TRBV2	TRBJ1-5	TGTGCCAGCAGTGAGTCCGGGGGCAATCAGCCCCAGCATTTT	CASSESGGNQPQHF
.	.	TRBV4-3	TRBJ1-6	TGCGCCAGCAGCCAAGATAGGGGGTCACCCCTCCACTTT	CASSQDRGSPLHF
.	TRBD2	TRBV6-2/TRBV6-3	TRBJ2-5	TGTGCCAGCAGTTACACCGGGACTAGTAAGGAGACCCAGTACTTC	CASSYTGTSKETQYF
.	TRBD2	TRBV7-6	TRBJ2-1	TGTGCCAGCAGCTTAGCTACTAGCGGGGTTCCCTACAATGAGCAGTTCTTC	CASSLATSGVPYNEQFF
.	TRBD1	TRBV7-8	TRBJ2-5	TGTGCCAGCAGCTGGGGACAGTCGGAGACCCAGTACTTC	CASSWGQSETQYF
.	TRBD1	TRBV7-2	TRBJ1-4	TGTGCCAGCAGCCCCGACAGGGCGTCTGAAAAACTGTTTTTT	CASSPDRASEKLFF
few	.	TRBV6-1	TRBJ2-4	TGTGCCAGCAGTGAAGGGACTAACATTCAGTACTTC	CASSEGTNIQYF
.	.	TRBV28	TRBJ1-1	TGTGCCAGCAGTTTATGGGGCCTAGAAGCTTTCTTT	CASSLWGLEAFF
.	.	TRBV10-1	TRBJ2-3	TGCGCCAGCAGTCCTCTCCCCACAGATACGCAGTATTTT	CASSPLPTDTQYF
.	TRBD1	TRBV6-1	TRBJ1-2	TGTGCCAGCAGTGAAGACAGGGGCTTAGCTAACTATGGCTACACCTTC	CASSEDRGLANYGYTF
.	.	TRBV6-6	TRBJ1-5	TGTGCCAGCAGACAATTCGTCAGCAATCAGCCCCAGCATTTT	CASRQFVSNQPQHF
.	.	TRBV4-1	TRBJ1-5	TGCGCCAGCAGCCAAGATCATCGGCAGCCCCAGCATTTT	CASSQDHRQPQHF
.	TRBD1	TRBV11-2	TRBJ2-2	TGTGCCAGCAGCGCCGGGCGGGACAGGGTTGGCGGGGAGCTGTTTTTT	CASSAGRDRVGGELFF
.	TRBD2	TRBV3-1/TRBV3-2	TRBJ2-1	TGTGCCAGCAGCCAAGATTCCGGACTAGCGGGAGTCCCCAATGAGCAGTTCTTC	CASSQDSGLAGVPNEQFF
.	TRBD2	TRBV3-1/TRBV3-2	TRBJ2-2	TGTGCCAGCAGCCAGACTAGCGGGGGGACCCGCGCCGGGGAGCTGTTTTTT	CASSQTSGGTRAGELFF
.	TRBD1	TRBV5-5	TRBJ1-2	TGTGCCAGCAGCATTTCCCCCACAGGGGTCGGGTATGGCTACACCTTC	CASSISPTGVGYGYTF
.	.	TRBV7-6	TRBJ2-1	TGTGCCAGCAGCAAGGGAGTTACCTACAATGAGCAGTTCTTC	CASSKGVTYNEQFF
.	TRBD1	TRBV9	TRBJ2-1	TGTGCCAGCAGCGCCGGGACAGGGACGTCTCCAGGGTACAATGAGCAGTTCTTC	CASSAGTGTSPGYNEQFF
once	TRBD2	TRBV11-3	TRBJ2-5	TGTGCCAGCAGTTACGGACTAGCGGGAGGGGTTTCCGAGACCCAGTACTTC	CASSYGLAGGVSETQYF
.	.	TRBV3-1/TRBV3-2	TRBJ2-1	TGTGCCAGCAGCCAAGGAGGCCCTTTTTTGAATGAGCAGTTCTTC	CASSQGGPFLNEQFF
.	TRBD1	TRBV10-3	TRBJ1-2	TGTGCCATCAGTGAGCGGGACAGGGGTGAGTATGGCTACACCTTC	CAISERDRGEYGYTF
.	.	TRBV12-3/TRBV12-4	TRBJ2-4	TGTGCCAGCAGCACAGCCGCAATTCAGTACTTC	CASSTAAIQYF